This T cell receptor beta chain was retrieved from a study of circulating tumor DNA in untreated peripheral T-cell lymphoma. Between the trimmed V and J ends, which lost 0 bases and 2 bases, there was a span of 7 bases. Germline loops: CDR1 LGHNA, CDR2 YNFKEQ. CDR3 length: 15 amino acids. TCRdb's copy holds only in-frame clones and misses some; the assay was immunoSEQ multiplex PCR. The sample has roughly 2,100 clones, roughly 87% seen once; the top ten hold 26%. The chain joins TRBV4-2 to TRBJ1-4, with D perhaps TRBD1 (5 bases). Sequenced material: cell-free DNA from blood serum. The TCR was taken from a human donor with peripheral T-cell lymphoma. The CDR3 region is CASSQEKGTNEKLFF. CDR3 DNA sequence: TGTGCCAGCAGCCAAGAAAAGGGGACTAATGAAAAACTGTTTTTT.